The 25 T cell receptor beta chains presented below share a single source sample, sequenced in a study of cytomegalovirus exposure and HLA in healthy donors. This PCR relied on a set of 60 Vbeta primers and 13 Jbeta primers. Here immunoSEQ multiplex PCR was the method, and the copy in TCRdb shows in-frame clones only, minus some. The sample has about 100,000 clones; around 83% are singletons. Material for sequencing was PBMCs. These receptors were obtained from a woman aged 18-35 years in good health and CMV-seronegative.

J is TRBJ2-7 and V is TRBV27; 8 nucleotides align to TRBD1. CDR3 size: 13 residues. V gave up 7 bases and J gave up 7 bases; unmatched junction bases: 9. Germline assignment: CDR1 MNHEY and CDR2 SMNVEV (reference sequence). CDR3 in DNA: TGTGCCAGCAAGCAGGGGGCTTGGGAGGAGCAGTACTTC. Translated, it gives CASKQGAWEEQYF.

The genes are TRBV5-1 and TRBJ2-7; TRBD1 matches 9 bases. V dropped 4 bases and J dropped 5; count of bases not matched to a gene: 7. The V gene's germline CDR1 is SGHRS and CDR2 YFSETQ. This CDR3 has 14 residues. The CDR3 nucleotides are TGCGCCAGCAGCGTGGGACAGGGTATCCACGAGCAGTACTTC. Its protein is CASSVGQGIHEQYF.

With regard to this clone: The germline gene is not matched at one end of the junction; a read error may be the cause. Other DNA sequences from this sample encode an identical CDR3 as well. The chain carries TRBV7-8 and TRBJ2-2; possible D gene TRBD1, 6 bases. Germline CDR1 SGHVS, CDR2 FQNEAQ. CDR3 size: 15 residues. As DNA, the CDR3 is TGCGCCAGCAGACCCAGGGGCGGGAACACCGGGGAGCTGTTTTTT. This sequence encodes CASRPRGGNTGELFF. The full variable domain, completed using reference TRBV7-8 and TRBJ2-2, is GAGVSQSPRYKVAKRGQDVALRCDPISGHVSLFWYQQALGQGPEFLTYFQNEAQLDKSGLPSDRFFAERPEGSVSTLKIQRTQQEDSAVYLCASRPRGGNTGELFFGEGSRLTVL.

The rearrangement uses TRBV19 and TRBJ2-5, with a weak D call TRBD2 (5 bases). V lost 6 bases and J 1 base, leaving 15 bases between the germline ends. This CDR3 spans 15 amino acids. The germline V gene encodes CDR1 LNHDA and CDR2 SQIVND (reference sequence). For the CDR3, the DNA is TGTGCCAGTAGCCGCACCCGGGGATCCCAAGAGACCCAGTACTTC. Translated: CASSRTRGSQETQYF.

The V call is TRBV28, the J call TRBJ2-5, with 8 nucleotides matching TRBD1. Losses at the gene ends were 4 bases for V and 5 bases for J; bases not matched to a gene: 9. Germline V gives CDR1 MDHEN, CDR2 SYDVKM. This CDR3 region has 15 residues. The CDR3 DNA reads TGTGCCAGCAGTTCGACAGGGGATCCAGGGGAGACCCAGTACTTC. Residues: CASSSTGDPGETQYF.

The chain couples TRBV9 to TRBJ2-6; D call uncertain. V lost 6 bases and J 0 bases, leaving 16 bases between the germline ends. The V gene's germline CDR1 is SGDLS and CDR2 YYNGEE. CDR3 length equals 17 residues. CDR3 in DNA: TGTGCCAGCACCATGGCCAGGTTTGGCTCTGGGGCCAACGTCCTGACTTTC. This sequence encodes CASTMARFGSGANVLTF.

The chain is built from TRBV6-1 and TRBJ2-7, with 8 bases lining up with TRBD1. Unmatched junction bases numbered 5, after V lost 6 bases and J lost 4 bases. The CDR3 covers 13 residues. Germline CDR1 reads MNHNS; CDR2 reads SASEGT. The DNA for the CDR3 is TGTGCCAGCAGCGACAGGACAGGGTACGAGCAGTACTTC. It encodes CASSDRTGYEQYF.

The CDR3 bases are TGTGCCAGCAGCTTGCAGGGTGAAAAACTGTTTTTT. Protein sequence: CASSLQGEKLFF. This chain links TRBV5-6 with TRBJ1-4; D possibly corresponds to TRBD1 (5 bases). There are 12 residues in the CDR3. Trimming left V 1 base short and J 7 bases short, with 5 bases between. Germline V gene data show CDR1 as SGHDT and CDR2 as YYEEEE.

V and J are TRBV29-1 and TRBJ1-2, with 7 bases lining up with TRBD1. This CDR3 region has 13 residues. Germline loops: CDR1 SQVTM, CDR2 ANQGSEA. V lost 7 bases, J lost 2 bases, and 7 bases stayed unmatched. CDR3: CSAAKTGNYGYTF. As DNA, the CDR3 is TGCAGCGCGGCCAAGACAGGGAACTATGGCTACACCTTC.

V gene TRBV5-5 combines with J gene TRBJ2-5, with a weak D call TRBD1 (6 bases). The J call is uncertain, as TRBJ2-7 better fits the DNA end. The CDR3 is 13 residues long. Per the germline V gene, CDR1 is SGHKS and CDR2 is YYEKEE (reference sequence). The CDR3 here is CASSRPPGDEQYF. CDR3 DNA sequence: TGTGCCAGCAGCCGACCACCAGGGGACGAGCAGTACTTC.

This clone was found a few times. At one end, the junction sequence differs from germline, possibly due to a read error. The chain has TRBV6-5 and TRBJ1-5, with 8 bases identical to TRBD1. The CDR3 contains 12 residues. Germline loops: CDR1 MNHEY, CDR2 SVGAGI. The CDR3 nucleotides are TGCGTAACAGGGGGATACAATCAGCCCCAGCATTTT. Residues: CVTGGYNQPQHF.

The rearrangement uses TRBV5-5 and TRBJ2-2; a weak D match, TRBD1 (5 bases). V gave up 0 bases and J gave up 1 base, with 10 bases separating them. The CDR3 runs 16 residues. CDR1 SGHKS and CDR2 YYEKEE come from the germline V gene (reference sequence). DNA of the CDR3: TGTGCCAGCAGCTTGGCCGGGCAGGGGAACACCGGGGAGCTGTTTTTT. Protein sequence: CASSLAGQGNTGELFF.

The chain employs TRBV4-3 and TRBJ2-1; TRBD2 might be the D (6 bases). V lost 0 bases, J lost 7 bases, and 16 bases lay in between. The CDR3 loop spans 16 amino acids. Germline-derived CDR1 and CDR2 are LGHNA and YSLEER. The CDR3 loop is CASSQDGVGTPNEQFF. CDR3 bases: TGCGCCAGCAGCCAAGATGGGGTCGGGACTCCTAATGAGCAGTTCTTC.

This rearrangement joins TRBV29-1 to TRBJ2-7; D may be TRBD2 (7 bases). Between the trimmed V and J ends, which lost 5 bases and 7 bases, there was a span of 12 bases. Looked up from germline, CDR1 is SQVTM and CDR2 is ANQGSEA. CDR3 length equals 11 residues. CDR3 nucleotides: TGCAGCGTTCCAGAGGGGGGGGAGCAGTACTTC. Residues: CSVPEGGEQYF.

The chain combines TRBV28 with TRBJ1-5; D is undetermined. Germline V CDR1 and CDR2: MDHEN, SYDVKM. CDR3 length: 18 residues. The V end lost 6 bases, the J end lost 4 bases, and 25 bases lay between the germline ends. CDR3 coding DNA: TGTGCCAGCAGCTCACCCTCCCGACATCGGGGTTGGAATCAGCCCCAGCATTTT. Protein product: CASSSPSRHRGWNQPQHF.

The chain carries TRBV28 and TRBJ2-5, with 9 bases lining up with TRBD2. Unmatched junction bases numbered 12, after V lost 2 bases and J lost 11 bases. Germline loops: CDR1 MDHEN, CDR2 SYDVKM. The CDR3 is 15 amino acids. This chain's CDR3 is CASSLPGLATKEQYF. The CDR3 DNA is TGTGCCAGCAGTTTACCGGGACTAGCCACGAAGGAGCAGTACTTC.

The rearrangement uses TRBV6-6 and TRBJ1-3, with 7 nucleotides matching TRBD1. The J segment lost 0 bases and the V segment lost 6 bases, leaving 5 bases of the junction unmatched. Germline assignment: CDR1 MNHNY and CDR2 SVGAGI (reference sequence). The CDR3 length is 15 residues. Here the CDR3 reads CASSKGTASGNTIYF. The CDR3 bases are TGTGCCAGCAGCAAAGGGACAGCCTCTGGAAACACCATATATTTT.

This sequence joins TRBV5-6 and TRBJ2-4; D perhaps matches TRBD1 (5 bases). CDR1 is SGHDT, CDR2 YYEEEE, per germline. The CDR3 is 16 residues long. The V end lost 0 bases, the J end lost 2 bases, and 12 bases lay between the germline ends. CDR3 sequence (DNA): TGTGCCAGCAGCTTGGGGCAGGGTTTTTCCAAAAACATTCAGTACTTC. It is translated as CASSLGQGFSKNIQYF.

The rearrangement uses TRBV7-2 and TRBJ1-1; D is perhaps TRBD1 (5 bases). Per germline, CDR1 SGHTA and CDR2 FQGNSA. Trimming pared 5 bases from V and 1 base from J, leaving 11 bases between. The CDR3 length is 14 residues. CDR3 nucleotides: TGTGCCAGCAGCCGTCCGGGGGGGAACACTGAAGCTTTCTTT. Translating gives CASSRPGGNTEAFF.

The sample holds one count of this clone. CDR3 region: CASSKPGLAGGQGELFF. CDR3 coding DNA: TGTGCCAGCAGCAAACCGGGACTAGCGGGGGGGCAGGGGGAGCTGTTTTTT. The chain joins TRBV7-3 to TRBJ2-2; 16 nucleotides match TRBD2. The V gene end was trimmed by 5 bases and the J gene end by 8 bases; junction bases not matched to a gene: 8. The CDR3 spans 17 residues. Per the germline V gene, CDR1 is SGHTA and CDR2 is FQGTGA.

The chain is built from TRBV12-5 and TRBJ2-7; D may be TRBD1 (6 bases). Germline assignment: CDR1 LGHNT and CDR2 FRNRAP. Trimming took off 2 bases at V and 0 bases at J, with 17 bases between the two ends. CDR3 size: 17 residues. DNA for the CDR3: TGTGCTAGTGGTTTGCCTTCTCGAGGACAGAGCTCCTACGAGCAGTACTTC. Translating gives CASGLPSRGQSSYEQYF.

This clone has just one count. The chain uses TRBV30 and TRBJ2-3; 11 positions agree with TRBD2. In germline, CDR1 is GTSNPN, CDR2 SVGIG (reference sequence). The CDR3 has 15 amino acids. The ends lost 4 bases at V and 8 bases at J; junction bases unmatched: 11. CDR3 sequence: CAWTTLLAGGSTQYF. The DNA of the CDR3 is TGTGCCTGGACTACCCTTCTAGCGGGAGGAAGTACGCAGTATTTT.

This chain connects TRBV19 to TRBJ2-7; 13 bases are a match to TRBD2. The CDR3 is 17 amino acids. CDR1 and CDR2 from the germline V gene are LNHDA and SQIVND (reference sequence). V was pared by 3 bases and J by 5 bases, with 10 bases of the junction left unmatched. CDR3 bases: TGTGCCAGTAGTATGTTCGGGACTAGCGGGACTCATAACGAGCAGTACTTC. This gives the protein CASSMFGTSGTHNEQYF.

The chain links TRBV18 to TRBJ2-1; tentative D call: TRBD1 (6 bases). Looked up from germline, CDR1 is KGHSH and CDR2 is LQKENI. This CDR3 is 18 amino acids long. The V end lost 0 bases, the J end lost 2 bases, and 17 bases lay between the germline ends. The CDR3 coding sequence is TGTGCCAGCTCACCACCCACTCACACGGGGACAACCTACAATGAGCAGTTCTTC. It yields the protein CASSPPTHTGTTYNEQFF.

The CDR3 sequence: CASTRRGGGGSSQYF. CDR3 nucleotide sequence: TGTGCCAGCACAAGGCGCGGGGGGGGAGGCTCGTCGCAGTACTTC. The chain has TRBV6-5 and TRBJ2-7; 9 bases line up with TRBD2. The CDR3 is made up of 15 amino acids. Germline CDR1 is MNHEY and CDR2 is SVGAGI. After removal of 7 bases from V and 9 bases from J, the junction contained 16 bases not matched to a gene.